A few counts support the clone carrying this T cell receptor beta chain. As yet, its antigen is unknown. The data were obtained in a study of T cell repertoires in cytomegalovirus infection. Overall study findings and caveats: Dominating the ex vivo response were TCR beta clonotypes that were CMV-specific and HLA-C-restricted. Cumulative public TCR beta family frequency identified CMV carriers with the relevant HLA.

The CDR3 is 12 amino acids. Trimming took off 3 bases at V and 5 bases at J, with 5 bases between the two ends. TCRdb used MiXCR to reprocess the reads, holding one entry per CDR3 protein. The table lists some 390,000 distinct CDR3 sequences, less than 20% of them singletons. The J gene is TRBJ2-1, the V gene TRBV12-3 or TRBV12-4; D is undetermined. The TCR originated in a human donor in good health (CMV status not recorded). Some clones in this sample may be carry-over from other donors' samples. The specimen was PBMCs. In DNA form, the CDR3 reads TGTGCCAGCAGTTTCCCGCACAATGAGCAGTTCTTC. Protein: CASSFPHNEQFF.